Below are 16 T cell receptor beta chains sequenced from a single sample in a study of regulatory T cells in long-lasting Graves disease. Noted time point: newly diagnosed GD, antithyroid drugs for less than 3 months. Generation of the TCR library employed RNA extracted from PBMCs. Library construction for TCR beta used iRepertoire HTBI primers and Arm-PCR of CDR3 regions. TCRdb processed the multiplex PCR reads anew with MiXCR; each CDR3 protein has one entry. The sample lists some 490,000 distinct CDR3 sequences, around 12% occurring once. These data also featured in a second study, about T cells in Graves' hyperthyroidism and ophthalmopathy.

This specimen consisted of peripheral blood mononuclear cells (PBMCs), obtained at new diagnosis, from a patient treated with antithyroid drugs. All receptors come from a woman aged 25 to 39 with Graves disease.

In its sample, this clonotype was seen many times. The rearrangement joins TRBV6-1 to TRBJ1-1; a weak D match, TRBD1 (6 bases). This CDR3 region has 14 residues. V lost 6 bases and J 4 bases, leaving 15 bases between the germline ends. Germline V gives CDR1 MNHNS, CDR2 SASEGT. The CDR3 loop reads CASREQGLTTEAFF. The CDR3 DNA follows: TGTGCCAGCAGGGAACAGGGCCTGACCACTGAAGCTTTCTTT.

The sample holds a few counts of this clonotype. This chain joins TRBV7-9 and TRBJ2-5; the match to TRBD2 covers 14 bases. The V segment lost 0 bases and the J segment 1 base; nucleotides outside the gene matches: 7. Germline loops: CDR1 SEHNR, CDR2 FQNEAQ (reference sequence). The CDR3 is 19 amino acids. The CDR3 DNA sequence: TGTGCCAGCAGCTTAGCGAGTAGGACTAGCGGGAGGACCCAAGAGACCCAGTACTTC. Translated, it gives CASSLASRTSGRTQETQYF.

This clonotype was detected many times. This CDR3 reads CASSDRVYSGNTIYF. The CDR3 coding sequence is TGTGCCAGCTCGGACAGGGTCTACTCTGGAAACACCATATATTTT. The gene calls are TRBV18 and TRBJ1-3; TRBD1 matches 8 bases. Germline CDR1 reads KGHSH; CDR2 reads LQKENI. The ends lost 6 bases at V and 0 bases at J; junction bases unmatched: 4. This CDR3 spans 15 amino acids.

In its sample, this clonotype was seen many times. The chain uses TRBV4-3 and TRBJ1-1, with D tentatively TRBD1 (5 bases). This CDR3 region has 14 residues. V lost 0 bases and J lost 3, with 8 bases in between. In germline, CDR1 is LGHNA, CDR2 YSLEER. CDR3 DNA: TGCGCCAGCAGCCAAGAGCAGGGAGACACTGAAGCTTTCTTT. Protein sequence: CASSQEQGDTEAFF.

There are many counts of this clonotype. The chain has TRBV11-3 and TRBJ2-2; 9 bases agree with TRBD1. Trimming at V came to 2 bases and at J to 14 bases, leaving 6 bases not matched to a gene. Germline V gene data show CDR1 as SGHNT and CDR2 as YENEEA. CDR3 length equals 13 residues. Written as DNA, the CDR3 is TGTGCCAGCAGCTTAAGTGGGACAGGGCGTCTGTTTTTT. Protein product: CASSLSGTGRLFF. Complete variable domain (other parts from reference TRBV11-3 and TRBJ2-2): EAGVVQSPRYKIIEKKQPVAFWCNPISGHNTLYWYLQNLGQGPELLIRYENEEAVDDSQLPKDRFSAERLKGVDSTLKIQPAELGDSAVYLCASSLSGTGRLFFGEGSRLTVL.

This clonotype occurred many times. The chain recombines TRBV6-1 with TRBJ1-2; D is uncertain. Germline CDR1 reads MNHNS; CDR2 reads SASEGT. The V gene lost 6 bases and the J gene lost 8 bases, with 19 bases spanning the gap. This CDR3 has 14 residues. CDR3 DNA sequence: TGTGCCAGCAGGTCTATCGTCGGGCTTGAGGGCTACACCTTC. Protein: CASRSIVGLEGYTF.

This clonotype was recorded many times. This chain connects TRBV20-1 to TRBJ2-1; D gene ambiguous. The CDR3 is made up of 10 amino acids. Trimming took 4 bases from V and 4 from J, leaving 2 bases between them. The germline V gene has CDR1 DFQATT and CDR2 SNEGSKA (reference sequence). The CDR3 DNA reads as TGCAGTGCTAAATACAATGAGCAGTTCTTC. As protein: CSAKYNEQFF.

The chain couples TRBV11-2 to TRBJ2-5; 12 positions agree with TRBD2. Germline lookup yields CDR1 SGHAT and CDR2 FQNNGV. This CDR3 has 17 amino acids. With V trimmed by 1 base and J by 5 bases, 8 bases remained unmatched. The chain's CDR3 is CASSLGTSGITGETQYF. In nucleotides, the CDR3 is TGTGCCAGCAGCTTAGGGACTAGCGGGATAACGGGGGAGACCCAGTACTTC.

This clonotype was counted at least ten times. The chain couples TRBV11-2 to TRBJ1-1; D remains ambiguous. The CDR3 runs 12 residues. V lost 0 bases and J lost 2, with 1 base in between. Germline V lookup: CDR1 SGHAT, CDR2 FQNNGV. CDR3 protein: CASSLDNTEAFF. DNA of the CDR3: TGTGCCAGCAGCTTAGATAACACTGAAGCTTTCTTT. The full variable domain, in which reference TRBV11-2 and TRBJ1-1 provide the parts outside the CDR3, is EAGVAQSPRYKIIEKRQSVAFWCNPISGHATLYWYQQILGQGPKLLIQFQNNGVVDDSQLPKDRFSAERLKGVDSTLKIQPAKLEDSAVYLCASSLDNTEAFFGQGTRLTVV.

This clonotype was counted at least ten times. CDR3 DNA sequence: TGTGCCAGCAGCTTAGATCTGGTGGGAGGATCCTACAATGAGCAGTTCTTC. Its translation is CASSLDLVGGSYNEQFF. V gene TRBV11-3 combines with J gene TRBJ2-1; D is possibly TRBD2 (6 bases). Germline V lookup: CDR1 SGHNT, CDR2 YENEEA. This CDR3 has 17 residues. Trimming removed 0 bases at V and 1 base at J, with 13 bases between. Drawing the rest from reference TRBV11-3 and TRBJ2-1, the complete variable domain is EAGVVQSPRYKIIEKKQPVAFWCNPISGHNTLYWYLQNLGQGPELLIRYENEEAVDDSQLPKDRFSAERLKGVDSTLKIQPAELGDSAVYLCASSLDLVGGSYNEQFFGPGTRLTVL.

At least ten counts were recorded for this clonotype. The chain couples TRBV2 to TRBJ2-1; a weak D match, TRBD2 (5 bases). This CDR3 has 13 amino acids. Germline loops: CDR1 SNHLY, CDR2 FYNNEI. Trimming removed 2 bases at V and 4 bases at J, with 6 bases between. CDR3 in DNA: TGTGCCAGCAGTGAAACTAGTTACAATGAGCAGTTCTTC. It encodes CASSETSYNEQFF. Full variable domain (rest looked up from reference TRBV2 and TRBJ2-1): EPEVTQTPSHQVTQMGQEVILRCVPISNHLYFYWYRQILGQKVEFLVSFYNNEISEKSEIFDDQFSVERPDGSNFTLKIRSTKLEDSAMYFCASSETSYNEQFFGPGTRLTVL.

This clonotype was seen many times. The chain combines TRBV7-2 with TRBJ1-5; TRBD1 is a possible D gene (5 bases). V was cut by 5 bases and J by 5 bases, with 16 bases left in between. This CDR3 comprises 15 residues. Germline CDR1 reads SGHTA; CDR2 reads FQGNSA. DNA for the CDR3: TGTGCCAGCAGCCTCACCTGGGGCGGGCATCAGCCCCAGCATTTT. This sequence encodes CASSLTWGGHQPQHF.

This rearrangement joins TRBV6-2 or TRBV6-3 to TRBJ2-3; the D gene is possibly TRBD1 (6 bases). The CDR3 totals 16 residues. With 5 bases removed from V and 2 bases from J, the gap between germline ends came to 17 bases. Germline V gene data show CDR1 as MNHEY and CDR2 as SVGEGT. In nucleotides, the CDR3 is TGTGCCAGCAGTCAACGGGTGGCAGGGGTCACAGATACGCAGTATTTT. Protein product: CASSQRVAGVTDTQYF.

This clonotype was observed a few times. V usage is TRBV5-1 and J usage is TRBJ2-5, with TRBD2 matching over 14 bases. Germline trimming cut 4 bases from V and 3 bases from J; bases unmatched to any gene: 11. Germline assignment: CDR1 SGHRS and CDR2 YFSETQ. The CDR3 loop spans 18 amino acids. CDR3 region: CASSKGTSGRGFEETQYF. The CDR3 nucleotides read TGCGCCAGCAGCAAAGGGACTAGCGGGAGAGGGTTTGAAGAGACCCAGTACTTC.

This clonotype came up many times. CDR3 in DNA: TGTGCCAGCAGTTTACTGGTAGTTTCACCCCTCCACTTT. Its translation is CASSLLVVSPLHF. V and J are TRBV27 and TRBJ1-6; D gene unclear. Germline V lookup: CDR1 MNHEY, CDR2 SMNVEV (reference sequence). CDR3 length: 13 residues. V was shortened by 2 bases and J by 9 bases, with 8 bases between the two germline ends.

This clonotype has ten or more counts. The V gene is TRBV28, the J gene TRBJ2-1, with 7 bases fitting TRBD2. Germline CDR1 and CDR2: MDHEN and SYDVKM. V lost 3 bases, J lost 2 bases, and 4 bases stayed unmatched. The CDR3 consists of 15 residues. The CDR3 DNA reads TGTGCCAGCAGTTTTATGGGGGGGACCTACAATGAGCAGTTCTTC. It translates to CASSFMGGTYNEQFF.